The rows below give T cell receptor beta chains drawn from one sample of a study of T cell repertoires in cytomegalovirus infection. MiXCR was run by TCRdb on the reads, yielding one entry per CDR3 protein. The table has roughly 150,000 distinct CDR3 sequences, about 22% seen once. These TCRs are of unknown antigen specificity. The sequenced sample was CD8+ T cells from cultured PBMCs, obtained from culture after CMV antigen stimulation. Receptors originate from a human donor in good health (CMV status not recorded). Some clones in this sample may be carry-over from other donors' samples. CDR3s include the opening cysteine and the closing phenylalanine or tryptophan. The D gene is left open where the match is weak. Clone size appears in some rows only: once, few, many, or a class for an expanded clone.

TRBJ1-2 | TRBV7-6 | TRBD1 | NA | CASSLGDRGHGYTF | TGTGCCAGCAGCTTAGGGGACAGGGGGCATGGCTACACCTTC
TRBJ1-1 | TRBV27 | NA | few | CASFRSGMNTEAFF | TGTGCCAGTTTCCGATCAGGGATGAACACTGAAGCTTTCTTT
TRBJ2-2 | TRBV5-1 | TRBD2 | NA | CASSLALAGENTGELFF | TGCGCCAGCAGCTTGGCGCTAGCGGGGGAGAACACCGGGGAGCTGTTTTTT
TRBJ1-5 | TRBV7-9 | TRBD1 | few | CASSSYRGHGDQPQHF | TGTGCCAGCAGCTCTTACAGGGGGCACGGGGATCAGCCCCAGCATTTT
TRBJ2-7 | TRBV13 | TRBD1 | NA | CASSFTGQGGHEQYF | TGTGCCAGCAGCTTTACGGGACAGGGTGGCCACGAGCAGTACTTC
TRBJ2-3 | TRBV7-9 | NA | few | CASSPDRLADTQYF | TGTGCCAGCAGCCCCGACAGGTTAGCAGATACGCAGTATTTT
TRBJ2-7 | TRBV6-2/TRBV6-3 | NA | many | CASSYLNGQSSYEQYF | TGTGCCAGCAGTTACCTAAACGGCCAGAGCTCCTACGAGCAGTACTTC
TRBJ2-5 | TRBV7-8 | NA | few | CASNPRGQETQYF | TGTGCCAGCAACCCGCGGGGCCAAGAGACCCAGTACTTC
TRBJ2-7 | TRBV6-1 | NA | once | CASSGLQYEQYF | TGTGCCAGCAGTGGATTGCAGTACGAGCAGTACTTC
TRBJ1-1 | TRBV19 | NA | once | CASSIMAGVNTEAFF | TGTGCCAGTAGTATTATGGCAGGGGTGAACACTGAAGCTTTCTTT
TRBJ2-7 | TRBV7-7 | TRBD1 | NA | CASSVGTGKSYEQYF | TGTGCCAGCAGCGTTGGGACAGGGAAATCATACGAGCAGTACTTC
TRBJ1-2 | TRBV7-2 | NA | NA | CASSLDPTGIGYNYGYTF | TGTGCCAGCAGCTTAGACCCGACAGGAATAGGATATAACTATGGCTACACCTTC
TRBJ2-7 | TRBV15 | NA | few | CATSRDPSLLSYEQYF | TGTGCCACCAGCAGAGATCCGTCACTTCTCTCCTACGAGCAGTACTTC
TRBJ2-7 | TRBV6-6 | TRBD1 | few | CASSWTGGDEQYF | TGTGCCAGCAGTTGGACAGGGGGCGACGAGCAGTACTTC
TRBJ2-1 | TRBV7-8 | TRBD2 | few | CASSQGPSGSIYEQFF | TGTGCCAGCAGCCAAGGCCCTAGCGGGAGCATATATGAGCAGTTCTTC
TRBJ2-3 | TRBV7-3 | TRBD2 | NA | CASSPYPIAGARDTQYF | TGTGCCAGCAGCCCCTACCCAATAGCGGGGGCCCGGGATACGCAGTATTTT
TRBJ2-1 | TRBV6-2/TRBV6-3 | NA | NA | CASSYYTGFYNEQFF | TGTGCCAGCAGTTACTACACGGGATTCTACAATGAGCAGTTCTTC
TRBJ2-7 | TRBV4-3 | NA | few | CASSPGGVSSYEQYF | TGCGCCAGCAGCCCAGGTGGGGTTAGCTCCTACGAGCAGTACTTC
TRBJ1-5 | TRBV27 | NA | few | CASSPLGGSRPQHF | TGTGCCAGCAGTCCCCTGGGAGGCTCACGGCCCCAGCATTTT
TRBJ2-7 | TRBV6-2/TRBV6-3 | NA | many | CASSYRQEGNYEQYF | TGTGCCAGCAGTTACCGGCAGGAGGGTAACTACGAGCAGTACTTC
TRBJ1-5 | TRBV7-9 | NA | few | CASSLGGGREQPQHF | TGTGCCAGCAGCTTAGGGGGCGGGAGGGAACAGCCCCAGCATTTT
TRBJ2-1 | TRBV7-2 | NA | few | CASSLSGAPRDEQFF | TGTGCCAGCAGCTTATCGGGGGCTCCCAGGGATGAGCAGTTCTTC
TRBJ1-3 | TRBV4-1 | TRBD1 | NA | CASSPRGQAPGNTIYF | TGCGCCAGCAGCCCCCGAGGACAGGCTCCCGGAAACACCATATATTTT
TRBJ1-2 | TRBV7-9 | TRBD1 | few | CASRPQGTEITNYGYTF | TGTGCCAGCAGACCACAAGGGACAGAAATTACTAACTATGGCTACACCTTC
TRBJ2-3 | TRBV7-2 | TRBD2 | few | CASKVSGGADTQYF | TGTGCCAGCAAAGTAAGCGGGGGAGCCGATACGCAGTATTTT
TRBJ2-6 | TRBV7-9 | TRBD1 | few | CASSSHRDRAGANVLTF | TGTGCCAGCAGCTCCCACCGGGACAGGGCTGGGGCCAACGTCCTGACTTTC
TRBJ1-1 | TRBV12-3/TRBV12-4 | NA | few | CASRSDGAFF | TGTGCCAGCAGGTCGGACGGAGCTTTCTTT
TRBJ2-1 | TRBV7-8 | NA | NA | CASSLETLGTGEQFF | TGTGCCAGCAGCTTAGAGACCCTGGGCACGGGTGAGCAGTTCTTC
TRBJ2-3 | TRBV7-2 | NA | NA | CASSSPKTRDTQYF | TGTGCCAGCAGCTCTCCCAAGACCCGAGATACGCAGTATTTT
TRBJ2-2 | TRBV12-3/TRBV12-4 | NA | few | CASSQGGPLTGELFF | TGTGCCAGCAGCCAGGGGGGGCCCCTCACCGGGGAGCTGTTTTTT
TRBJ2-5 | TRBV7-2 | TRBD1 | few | CASSLDDMTGGFRETQYF | TGTGCCAGCAGCTTAGATGATATGACAGGGGGGTTTCGAGAGACCCAGTACTTC
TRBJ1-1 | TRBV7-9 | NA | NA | CASPSGDTEAFF | TGTGCCAGCCCCTCGGGGGACACTGAAGCTTTCTTT
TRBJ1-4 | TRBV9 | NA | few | CASSVGGQINEKLFF | TGTGCCAGCAGCGTAGGCGGACAGATTAATGAAAAACTGTTTTTT
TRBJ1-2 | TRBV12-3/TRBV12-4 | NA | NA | CASTDRGALLLDGYTF | TGTGCCAGCACTGATCGGGGTGCCCTTCTTTTAGATGGCTACACCTTC